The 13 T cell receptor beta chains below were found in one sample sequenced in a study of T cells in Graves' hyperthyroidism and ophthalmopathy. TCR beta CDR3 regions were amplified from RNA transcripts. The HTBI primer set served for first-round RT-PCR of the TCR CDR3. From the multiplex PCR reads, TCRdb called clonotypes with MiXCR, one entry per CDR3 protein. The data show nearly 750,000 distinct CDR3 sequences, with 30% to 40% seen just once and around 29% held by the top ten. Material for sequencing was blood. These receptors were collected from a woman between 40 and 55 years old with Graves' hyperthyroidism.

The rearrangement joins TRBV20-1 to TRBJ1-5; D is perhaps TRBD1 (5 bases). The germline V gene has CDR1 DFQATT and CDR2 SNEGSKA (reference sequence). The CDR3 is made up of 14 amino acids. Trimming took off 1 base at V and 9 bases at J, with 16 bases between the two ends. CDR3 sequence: CSARAAVGTSPQHF. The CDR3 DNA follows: TGCAGTGCTAGAGCGGCAGTAGGGACTTCGCCCCAGCATTTT.

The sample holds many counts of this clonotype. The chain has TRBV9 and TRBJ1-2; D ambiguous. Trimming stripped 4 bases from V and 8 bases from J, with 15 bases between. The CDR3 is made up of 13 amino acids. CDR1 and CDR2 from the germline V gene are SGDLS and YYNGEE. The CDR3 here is CASSSLGPGGYTF. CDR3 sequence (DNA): TGTGCCAGCAGCTCACTGGGTCCAGGCGGCTACACCTTC.

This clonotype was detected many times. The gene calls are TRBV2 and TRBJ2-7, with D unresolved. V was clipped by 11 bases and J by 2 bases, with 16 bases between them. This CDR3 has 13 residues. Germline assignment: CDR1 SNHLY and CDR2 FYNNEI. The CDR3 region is CAAKRDTTYEQYF. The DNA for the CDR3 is TGTGCCGCAAAACGAGACACAACCTACGAGCAGTACTTC.

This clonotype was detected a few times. CDR3 residues: CASSVGQGKIVYGYTF. The CDR3, as DNA: TGTGCCAGTAGTGTCGGACAGGGAAAGATTGTCTATGGCTACACCTTC. The chain joins TRBV19 to TRBJ1-2; 8 bases are a match to TRBD1. The CDR3 is made up of 16 amino acids. Germline lookup yields CDR1 LNHDA and CDR2 SQIVND (reference sequence). With V trimmed by 5 bases and J by 4 bases, 12 bases remained unmatched. Complete variable domain (other parts from reference TRBV19 and TRBJ1-2): DGGITQSPKYLFRKEGQNVTLSCEQNLNHDAMYWYRQDPGQGLRLIYYSQIVNDFQKGDIAEGYSVSREKKESFPLTVTSAQKNPTAFYLCASSVGQGKIVYGYTFGSGTRLTVV.

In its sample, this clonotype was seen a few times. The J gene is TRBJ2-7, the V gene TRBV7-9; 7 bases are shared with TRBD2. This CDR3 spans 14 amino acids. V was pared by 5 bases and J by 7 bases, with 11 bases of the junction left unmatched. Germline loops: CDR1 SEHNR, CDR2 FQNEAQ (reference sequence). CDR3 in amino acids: CASSDSGWSVEQYF. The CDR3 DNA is TGTGCCAGCAGCGATAGCGGGTGGAGCGTGGAGCAGTACTTC.

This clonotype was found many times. The CDR3 nucleotides read TGTGCCAGTGCAGGGTATGAAGCTTTCTTT. Translating gives CASAGYEAFF. The chain joins TRBV19 to TRBJ1-1, with a weak D call TRBD1 (5 bases). Germline V gene data show CDR1 as LNHDA and CDR2 as SQIVND (reference sequence). CDR3 length equals 10 residues. The V end lost 8 bases, the J end lost 7 bases, and 8 bases lay between the germline ends.

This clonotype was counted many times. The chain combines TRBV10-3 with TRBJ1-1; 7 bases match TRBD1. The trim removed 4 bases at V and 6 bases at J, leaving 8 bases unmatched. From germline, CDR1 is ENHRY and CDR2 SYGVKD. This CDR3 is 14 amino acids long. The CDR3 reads CAISVVARGAEAFF. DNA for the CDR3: TGTGCCATCAGTGTGGTGGCCAGGGGGGCTGAAGCTTTCTTT.

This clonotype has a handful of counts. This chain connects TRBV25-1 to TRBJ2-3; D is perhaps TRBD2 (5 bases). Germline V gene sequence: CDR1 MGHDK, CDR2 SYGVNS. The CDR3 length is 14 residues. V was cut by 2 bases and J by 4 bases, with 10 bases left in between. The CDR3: CASSEGSLADTQYF. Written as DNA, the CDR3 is TGTGCCAGCAGTGAAGGGAGTCTGGCAGATACGCAGTATTTT.

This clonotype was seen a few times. DNA of the CDR3: TGTGCCAGCAGCCAAGATGTAAGCACCGGGGAGCTGTTTTTT. Translated, it gives CASSQDVSTGELFF. The V call is TRBV6-5, the J call TRBJ2-2; D is uncertain. CDR3 size: 14 residues. Deletions cut 6 bases from V and 4 bases from J, with 12 bases between. The germline CDR1 and CDR2 sequences are MNHEY and SVGAGI.

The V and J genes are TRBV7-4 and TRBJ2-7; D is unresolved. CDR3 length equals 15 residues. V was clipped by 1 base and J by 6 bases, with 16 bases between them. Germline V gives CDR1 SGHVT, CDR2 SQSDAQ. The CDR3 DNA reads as TGTGCCAGCAGCTTAGGTAACGGTCAGCACCTCGAGCAGTACTTC. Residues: CASSLGNGQHLEQYF.

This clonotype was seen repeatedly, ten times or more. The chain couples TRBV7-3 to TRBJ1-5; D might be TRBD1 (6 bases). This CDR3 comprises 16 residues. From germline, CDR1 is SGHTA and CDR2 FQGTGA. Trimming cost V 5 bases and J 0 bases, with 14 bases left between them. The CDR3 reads CASSANRADSNQPQHF. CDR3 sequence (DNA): TGTGCCAGCAGCGCCAACAGGGCAGATAGCAATCAGCCCCAGCATTTT.

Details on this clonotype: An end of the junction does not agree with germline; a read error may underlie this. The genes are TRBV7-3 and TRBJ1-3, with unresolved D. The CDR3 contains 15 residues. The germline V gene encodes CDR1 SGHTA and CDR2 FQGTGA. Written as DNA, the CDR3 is TGTGCCAGCAGCTTAGGCCCGGGCTCTGGAAAAACCATATATTTT. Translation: CASSLGPGSGKTIYF.

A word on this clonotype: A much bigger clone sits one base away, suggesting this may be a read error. CDR3 sequence reads: CASSDERGRGTEAFF. The DNA for the CDR3 is TGTGCCAGCAGTGATGAGAGGGGCAGGGGCACTGAAGCTTTCTTT. The V gene is TRBV2, the J gene TRBJ1-1; TRBD1 is a possible D gene (6 bases). This CDR3 has 15 residues. Per the germline V gene, CDR1 is SNHLY and CDR2 is FYNNEI. V was trimmed by 3 bases and J by 4 bases, leaving 15 bases between them. The complete variable domain, with remaining parts taken from reference TRBV2 and TRBJ1-1, reads EPEVTQTPSHQVTQMGQEVILRCVPISNHLYFYWYRQILGQKVEFLVSFYNNEISEKSEIFDDQFSVERPDGSNFTLKIRSTKLEDSAMYFCASSDERGRGTEAFFGQGTRLTVV.